This T cell receptor beta chain was profiled in a study of T cell changes during pregnancy in multiple sclerosis. The data were produced by immunoSEQ multiplex PCR, yet TCRdb's version contains in-frame clones alone and is incomplete. The sample has 20,000 or so clones; about nine tenths are singletons. V was shortened by 5 bases and J by 1 base, with 9 bases between the two germline ends. Germline assignment: CDR1 MNHNY and CDR2 SVGAGI (reference sequence). The CDR3 has 14 amino acids. Sequencing was performed on CD8+ T cells from peripheral blood mononuclear cells, taken in the third trimester of pregnancy. The V gene is TRBV6-6, the J gene TRBJ1-5, with D perhaps TRBD1 (6 bases). This receptor was identified in a female donor in good health, enrolled as a control in a pregnancy study. The CDR3 DNA reads as TGTGCCAGCAGTGCTACAGGGAGCAATCAGCCCCAGCATTTT. It is translated as CASSATGSNQPQHF.